The T cell receptor (beta chain) described here comes from a study of Tregs in tolerant kidney transplant recipients. Whole-study context: The nonmyeloablative bone marrow transplants came from related graft donors, with transient mixed chimerism.

Sequencing was performed with immunoSEQ multiplex PCR; in TCRdb, only in-frame clones are kept and a portion is missing. Of fewer than 65,000 clones in the sample, over 75% were seen once. As for this clone: No antigen is known for it.

Germline loops: CDR1 MNHEY, CDR2 SVGAGI. The CDR3 consists of 13 residues. Losses at the gene ends were 7 bases for V and 5 bases for J; bases not matched to a gene: 3. Study findings and constraints: This study did not directly address biological reproducibility. In tolerant patients, donor-specific Tregs outgrew total Tregs, suggesting antigen-driven expansion.

The receptor was isolated from a human donor who received a combined kidney and bone marrow transplant. Sequencing used Tregs from blood, obtained before the transplant. The rearrangement links TRBV6-5 to TRBJ2-2; TRBD1 aligns across 8 bases. The CDR3 reads CASIRGHTGELFF. CDR3 nucleotides: TGTGCCAGCATCAGGGGGCATACCGGGGAGCTGTTTTTT.